The T cell receptor beta chain under discussion was sequenced for a study of blood T cell repertoires in COVID-19. Clones were read by immunoSEQ multiplex PCR, and TCRdb kept only the in-frame ones, dropping some. Among some 300,000 clones, approximately 90% were seen once, and the ten largest hold approximately 6.6%. V lost 6 bases to trimming and J lost 3 bases, with 12 bases between them. Germline-derived CDR1 and CDR2 are KGHSH and LQKENI. The CDR3 contains 15 residues. The V gene is TRBV18, the J gene TRBJ1-6; unclear D gene. The sequence derives from a woman aged 30 to 39 who had recovered from COVID-19. Input material: peripheral blood. The CDR3 sequence: CASSPSVFYNSPLHF. The CDR3 region has the DNA TGTGCCAGCTCCCCATCCGTTTTCTATAATTCACCCCTCCACTTT.